The sequence of this TCR beta chain was determined in a study of CD8+ T cells in alopecia areata. In each case, RNA was isolated and then reverse transcribed into cDNA as the sequencing template. Here immunoSEQ multiplex PCR was the method, and the copy in TCRdb shows in-frame clones only, minus some. The table lists 120,000 or so clones, 47% of them singletons. The receptor was isolated from a human donor with alopecia areata. Sequences were obtained from NKG2D-low CD8+ T cells sorted from blood.

The CDR3 is CAWRGLATNEQFF. The CDR3 nucleotides read TGTGCCTGGAGGGGACTAGCGACGAATGAGCAGTTCTTC. This rearrangement joins TRBV30 to TRBJ2-1, with 10 bases lining up with TRBD2. The J segment lost 7 bases and the V segment lost 3 bases, leaving 3 bases of the junction unmatched. The CDR3 runs to 13 residues. The germline V gene encodes CDR1 GTSNPN and CDR2 SVGIG (reference sequence).